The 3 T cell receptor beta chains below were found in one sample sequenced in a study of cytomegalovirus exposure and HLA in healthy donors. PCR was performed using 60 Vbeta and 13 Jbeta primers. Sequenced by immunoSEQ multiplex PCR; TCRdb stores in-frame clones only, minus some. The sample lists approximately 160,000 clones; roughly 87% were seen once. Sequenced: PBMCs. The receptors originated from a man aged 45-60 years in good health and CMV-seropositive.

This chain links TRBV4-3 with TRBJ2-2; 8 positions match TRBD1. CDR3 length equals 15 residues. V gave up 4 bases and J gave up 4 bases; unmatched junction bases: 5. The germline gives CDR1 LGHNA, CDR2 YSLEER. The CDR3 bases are TGCGCCAGCAGCCGAGACAGGGGCCCCACCGGGGAGCTGTTTTTT. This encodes CASSRDRGPTGELFF.

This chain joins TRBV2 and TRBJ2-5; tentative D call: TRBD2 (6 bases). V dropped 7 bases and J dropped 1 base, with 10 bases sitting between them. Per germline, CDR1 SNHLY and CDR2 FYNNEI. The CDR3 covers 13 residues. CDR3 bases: TGTGCCAGCACCCAGCGGGTCCAAGAGACCCAGTACTTC. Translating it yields CASTQRVQETQYF.

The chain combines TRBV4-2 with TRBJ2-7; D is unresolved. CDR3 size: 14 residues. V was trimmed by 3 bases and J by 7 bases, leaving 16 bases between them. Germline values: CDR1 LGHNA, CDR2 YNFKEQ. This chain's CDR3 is CASSQTISEVEQYF. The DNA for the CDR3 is TGTGCCAGCAGCCAGACCATTTCCGAGGTGGAGCAGTACTTC.